The T cell receptor beta chain described here comes from a study of response to subunit inactivated influenza vaccine. Points from the study as a whole: Authors suggested seasonal influenza vaccinations each recruit few new T cells.

TCRdb re-called the RT-PCR reads through MiXCR, storing one row per CDR3 protein. This table has 650,000 to 800,000 distinct CDR3 sequences, about 15% appearing once. In this sample, this clonotype turned up a few times. Its antigen is undetermined. The sequence was obtained from a man aged 45 to 65 who received an inactivated influenza vaccine. Sequenced here: PBMCs from blood, sampled 14 to 15 days before vaccination.

CDR3 residues: CASSLSRGGQYF. The DNA for the CDR3 is TGTGCCAGCAGTTTAAGCAGAGGTGGGCAGTATTTT. The rearrangement links TRBV12-3 or TRBV12-4 to TRBJ2-3; unclear D gene. Trimming left V 2 bases short and J 11 bases short, with 11 bases between. This CDR3 region has 12 residues.